This TCR beta chain was observed in a study of blood T cells in healthy people across ages. Alongside a J-beta primer mix, a sample-barcoded 5' primer served in a second PCR lasting 7 to 11 cycles. TCRdb redid the calling of the 5' RACE reads with MiXCR, one entry per CDR3 protein. The data contain roughly 800,000 distinct CDR3 sequences, over 45% of them singletons. The CDR3 length is 14 residues. Trimming stripped 6 bases from V and 3 bases from J, with 14 bases between. V is TRBV12-3 or TRBV12-4 and J is TRBJ1-2; unclear D gene. This sequence was found in a man younger than 40 in good health. Sequencing was carried out using blood. The CDR3 loop is CASRALDRDYGYTF. In DNA, the CDR3 is TGTGCCAGCAGGGCTTTGGACCGAGACTATGGCTACACCTTC.